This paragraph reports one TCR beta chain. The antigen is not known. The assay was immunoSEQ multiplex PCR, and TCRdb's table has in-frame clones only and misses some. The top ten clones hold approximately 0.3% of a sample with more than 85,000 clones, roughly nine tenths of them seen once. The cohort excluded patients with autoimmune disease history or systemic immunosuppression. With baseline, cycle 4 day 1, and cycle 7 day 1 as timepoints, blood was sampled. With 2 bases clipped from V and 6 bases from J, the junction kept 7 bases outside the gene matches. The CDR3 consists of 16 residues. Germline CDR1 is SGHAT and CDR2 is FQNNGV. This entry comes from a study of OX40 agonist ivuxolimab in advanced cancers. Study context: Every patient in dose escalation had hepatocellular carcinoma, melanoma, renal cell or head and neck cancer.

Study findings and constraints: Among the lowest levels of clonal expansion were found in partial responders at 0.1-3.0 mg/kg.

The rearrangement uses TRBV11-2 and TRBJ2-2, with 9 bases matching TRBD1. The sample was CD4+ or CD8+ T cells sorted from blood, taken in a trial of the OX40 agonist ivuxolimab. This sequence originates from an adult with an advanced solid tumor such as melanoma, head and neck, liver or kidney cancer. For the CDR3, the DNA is TGTGCCAGCAGCTTATACCCACAGGGGGCATCCGGGGAGCTGTTTTTT. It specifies CASSLYPQGASGELFF. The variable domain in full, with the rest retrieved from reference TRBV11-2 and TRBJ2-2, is EAGVAQSPRYKIIEKRQSVAFWCNPISGHATLYWYQQILGQGPKLLIQFQNNGVVDDSQLPKDRFSAERLKGVDSTLKIQPAKLEDSAVYLCASSLYPQGASGELFFGEGSRLTVL.